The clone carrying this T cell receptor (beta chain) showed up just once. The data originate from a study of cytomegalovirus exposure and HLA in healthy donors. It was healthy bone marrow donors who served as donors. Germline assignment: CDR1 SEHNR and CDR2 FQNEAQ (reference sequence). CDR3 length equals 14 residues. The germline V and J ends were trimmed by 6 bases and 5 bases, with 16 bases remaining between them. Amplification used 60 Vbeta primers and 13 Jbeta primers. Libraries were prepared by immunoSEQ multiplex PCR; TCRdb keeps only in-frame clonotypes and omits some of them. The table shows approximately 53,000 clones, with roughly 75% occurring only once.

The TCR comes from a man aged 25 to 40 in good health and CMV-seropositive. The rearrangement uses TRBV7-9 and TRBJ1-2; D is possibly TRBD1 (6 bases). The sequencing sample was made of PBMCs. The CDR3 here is CASSSTGTRYGYTF. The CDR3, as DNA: TGTGCCAGCAGTTCTACCGGGACACGGTATGGCTACACCTTC.